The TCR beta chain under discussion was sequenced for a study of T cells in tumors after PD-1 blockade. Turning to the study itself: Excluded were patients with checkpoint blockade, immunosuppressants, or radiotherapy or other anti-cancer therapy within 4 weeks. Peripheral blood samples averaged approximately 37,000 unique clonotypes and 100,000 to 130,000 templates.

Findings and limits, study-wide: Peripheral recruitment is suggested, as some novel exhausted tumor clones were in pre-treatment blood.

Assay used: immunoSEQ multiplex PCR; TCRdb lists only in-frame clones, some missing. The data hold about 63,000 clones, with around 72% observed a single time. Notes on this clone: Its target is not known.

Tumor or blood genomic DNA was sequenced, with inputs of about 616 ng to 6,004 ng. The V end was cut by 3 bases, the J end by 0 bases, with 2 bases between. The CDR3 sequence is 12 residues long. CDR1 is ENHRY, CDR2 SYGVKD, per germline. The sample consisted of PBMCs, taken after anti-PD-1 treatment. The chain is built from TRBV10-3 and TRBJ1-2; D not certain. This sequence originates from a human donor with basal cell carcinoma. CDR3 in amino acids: CAISDTNYGYTF. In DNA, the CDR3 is TGTGCCATCAGTGACACTAACTATGGCTACACCTTC.